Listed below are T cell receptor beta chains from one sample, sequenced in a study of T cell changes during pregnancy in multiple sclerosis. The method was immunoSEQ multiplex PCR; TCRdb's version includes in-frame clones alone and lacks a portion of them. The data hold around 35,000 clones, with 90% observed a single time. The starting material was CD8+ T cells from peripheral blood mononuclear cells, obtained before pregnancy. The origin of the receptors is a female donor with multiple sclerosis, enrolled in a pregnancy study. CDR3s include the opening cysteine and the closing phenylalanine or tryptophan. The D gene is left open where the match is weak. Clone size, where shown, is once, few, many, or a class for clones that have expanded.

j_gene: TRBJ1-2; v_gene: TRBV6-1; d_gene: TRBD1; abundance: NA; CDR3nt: TGTGCCAGCAGTGAAGCAGTGGACAGGGGTAAAGGCTACACCTTC; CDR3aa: CASSEAVDRGKGYTF
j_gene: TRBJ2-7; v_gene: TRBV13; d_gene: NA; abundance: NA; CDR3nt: TGTGCCAGCAGCTTAGAAGGGGTTTACGAGCAGTACTTC; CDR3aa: CASSLEGVYEQYF
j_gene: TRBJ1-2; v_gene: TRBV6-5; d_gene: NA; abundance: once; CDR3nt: TGTGCCAGCAGCCCTATTGAGAGTAACTATGGCTACACCTTC; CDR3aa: CASSPIESNYGYTF
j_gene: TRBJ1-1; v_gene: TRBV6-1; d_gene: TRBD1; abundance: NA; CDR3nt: TGTGCCAGCAGTGACCCCTGGGACAGGGGTGCAGAGGACACTGAAGCTTTCTTT; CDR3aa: CASSDPWDRGAEDTEAFF
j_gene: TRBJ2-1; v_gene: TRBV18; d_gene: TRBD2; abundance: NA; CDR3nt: TGTGCCAGCTCACCAAACCCTAGCGGGGAGAGGAATGAGCAGTTCTTC; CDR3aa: CASSPNPSGERNEQFF
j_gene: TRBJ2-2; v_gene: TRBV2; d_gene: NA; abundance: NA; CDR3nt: TGTGCCAGCAGGGGTGACAGGAACAGCGCGAACACCGGGGAGCTGTTTTTT; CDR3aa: CASRGDRNSANTGELFF
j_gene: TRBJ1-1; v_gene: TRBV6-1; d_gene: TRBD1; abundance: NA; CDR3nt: TGTGCCAGCAGTGCTGAAAAGGGGGCTCGGGTTGAAGCTTTCTTT; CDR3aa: CASSAEKGARVEAFF
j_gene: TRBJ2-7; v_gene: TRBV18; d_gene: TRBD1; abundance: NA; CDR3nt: TGTGCCAGCTCCCCATCGGACAGGGGGCTCGGCGAGCAGTACTTC; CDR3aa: CASSPSDRGLGEQYF
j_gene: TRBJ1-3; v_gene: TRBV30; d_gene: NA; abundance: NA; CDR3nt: TGTGCCTGGAGTACGGGGAGCTCTGGAAACACCATATATTTT; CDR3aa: CAWSTGSSGNTIYF
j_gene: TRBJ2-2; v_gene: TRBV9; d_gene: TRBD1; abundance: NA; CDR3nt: TGTGCCAGCAGCGCCCCTGACAGGGGATGGGAGACCGGGGAGCTGTTTTTT; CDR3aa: CASSAPDRGWETGELFF
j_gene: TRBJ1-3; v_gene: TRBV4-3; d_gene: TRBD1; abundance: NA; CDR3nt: TGCGCCAGCAGCCAAGATCCCGAGACAGGGAGGTACACCATATATTTT; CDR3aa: CASSQDPETGRYTIYF
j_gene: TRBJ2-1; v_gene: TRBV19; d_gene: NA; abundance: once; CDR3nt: TGTGCCAGTAGTACCCGGGGGAGCTCCTACAATGAGCAGTTCTTC; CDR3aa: CASSTRGSSYNEQFF
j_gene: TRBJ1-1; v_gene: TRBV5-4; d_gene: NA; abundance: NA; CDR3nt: TGTGCCAGCCGTTGGTCGGGGGGAACTGAAGCTTTCTTT; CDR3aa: CASRWSGGTEAFF
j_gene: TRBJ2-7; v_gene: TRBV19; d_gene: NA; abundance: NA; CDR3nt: TGTGCCAGTAGTGGACATACCCTCGAGCAGTACTTC; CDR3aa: CASSGHTLEQYF
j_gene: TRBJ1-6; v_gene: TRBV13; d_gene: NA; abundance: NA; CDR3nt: TGTGCCAGCAGCTCCTTCGGGACCGGGGGTTTTTCACCCCTCCACTTT; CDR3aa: CASSSFGTGGFSPLHF
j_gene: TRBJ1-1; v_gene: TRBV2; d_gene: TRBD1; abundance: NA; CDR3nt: TGTGCCAGCAGTGAGTTACAGGGGGTGAACACTGAAGCTTTCTTT; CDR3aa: CASSELQGVNTEAFF
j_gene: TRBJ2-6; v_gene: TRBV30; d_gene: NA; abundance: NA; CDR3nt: TGTGCCTGGAGTCATGGTACAGGGGCCAACGTCCTGACTTTC; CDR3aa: CAWSHGTGANVLTF